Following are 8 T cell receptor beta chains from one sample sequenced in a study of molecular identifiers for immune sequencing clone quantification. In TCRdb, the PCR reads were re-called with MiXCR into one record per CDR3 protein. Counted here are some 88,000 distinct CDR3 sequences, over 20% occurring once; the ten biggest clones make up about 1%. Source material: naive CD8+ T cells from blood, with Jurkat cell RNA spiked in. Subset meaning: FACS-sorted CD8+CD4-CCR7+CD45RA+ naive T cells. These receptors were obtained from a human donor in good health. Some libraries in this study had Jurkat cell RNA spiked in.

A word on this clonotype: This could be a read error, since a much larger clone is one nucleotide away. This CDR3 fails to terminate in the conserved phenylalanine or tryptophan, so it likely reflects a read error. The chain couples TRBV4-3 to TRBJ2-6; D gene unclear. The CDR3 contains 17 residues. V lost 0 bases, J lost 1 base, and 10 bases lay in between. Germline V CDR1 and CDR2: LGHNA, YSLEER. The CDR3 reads CASSQEGTLSGANVLTY. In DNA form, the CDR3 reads TGCGCCAGCAGCCAAGAGGGCACCTTGTCTGGGGCCAACGTCCTGACTTAC.

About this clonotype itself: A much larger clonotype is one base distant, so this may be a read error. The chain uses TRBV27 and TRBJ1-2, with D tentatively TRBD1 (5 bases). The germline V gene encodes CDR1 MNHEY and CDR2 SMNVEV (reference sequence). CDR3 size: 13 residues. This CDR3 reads CAGSWGGTYGYTF. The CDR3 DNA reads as TGTGCCGGCAGTTGGGGAGGGACCTATGGCTACACCTTC.

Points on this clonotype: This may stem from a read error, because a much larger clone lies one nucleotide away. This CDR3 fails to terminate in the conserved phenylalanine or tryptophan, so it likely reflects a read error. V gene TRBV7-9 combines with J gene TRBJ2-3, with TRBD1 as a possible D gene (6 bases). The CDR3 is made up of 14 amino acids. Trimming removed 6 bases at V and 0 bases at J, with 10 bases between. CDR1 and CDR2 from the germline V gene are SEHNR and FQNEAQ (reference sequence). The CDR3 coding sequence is TGTGCCAGCAGGGCAGGGGAAAGCACAGATACGCAGTATTCT. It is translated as CASRAGESTDTQYS.

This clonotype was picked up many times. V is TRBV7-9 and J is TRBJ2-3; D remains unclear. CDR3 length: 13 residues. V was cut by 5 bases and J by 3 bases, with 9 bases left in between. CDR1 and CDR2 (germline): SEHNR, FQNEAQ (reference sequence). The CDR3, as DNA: TGTGCCAGCAGCGAGACCCCAACAGATACGCAGTATTTT. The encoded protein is CASSETPTDTQYF.

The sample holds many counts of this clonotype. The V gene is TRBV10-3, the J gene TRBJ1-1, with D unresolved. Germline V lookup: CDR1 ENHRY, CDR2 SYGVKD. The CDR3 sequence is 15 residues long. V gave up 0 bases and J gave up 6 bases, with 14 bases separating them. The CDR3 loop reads CAISESGGNIAEAFF. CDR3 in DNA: TGTGCCATCAGTGAGTCCGGCGGCAACATCGCTGAAGCTTTCTTT.

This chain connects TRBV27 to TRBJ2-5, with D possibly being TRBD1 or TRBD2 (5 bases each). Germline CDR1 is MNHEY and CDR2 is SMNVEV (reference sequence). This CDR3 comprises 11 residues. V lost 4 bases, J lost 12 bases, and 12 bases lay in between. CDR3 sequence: CASSSGTREYF. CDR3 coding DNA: TGTGCCAGCAGTTCCGGGACCCGTGAGTACTTC.

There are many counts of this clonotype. The CDR3 is CASSLEALGDTQYF. The CDR3, as DNA: TGTGCCAGCAGTTTAGAAGCGTTGGGGGATACGCAGTATTTT. The chain is built from TRBV12-3 or TRBV12-4 and TRBJ2-3; D ambiguous. The CDR3 is made up of 14 amino acids. Trimming removed 1 base at V and 6 bases at J, with 11 bases between.

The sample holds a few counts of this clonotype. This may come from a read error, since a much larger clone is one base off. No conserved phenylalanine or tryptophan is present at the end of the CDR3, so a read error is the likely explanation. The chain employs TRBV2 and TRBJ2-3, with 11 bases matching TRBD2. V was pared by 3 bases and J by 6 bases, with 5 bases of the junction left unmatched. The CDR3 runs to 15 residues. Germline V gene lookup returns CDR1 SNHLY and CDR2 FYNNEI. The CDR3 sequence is CASSEGTSGYDTQYL. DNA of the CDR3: TGTGCCAGCAGTGAGGGGACTAGCGGATACGATACGCAGTATTTG.